What follows are 10 T cell receptor beta chains derived from one specimen sequenced in a study of shared clonotypes between healthy human individuals. The method was immunoSEQ multiplex PCR; TCRdb's version includes in-frame clones alone and lacks a portion of them. There are 2 million to 2.5 million clones in the sample; more than 85% occur only once, and 0.36% lies in the top ten. The specimen sequenced was naive CD4+ T cells from PBMCs. Subset given: CD45RA+ positively selected. These TCRs come from a man aged 18 to 30 in good health. Some clones in this sample may be carry-over from other donors' samples.

This clone was counted once. The CDR3 region is CASTVLRSYEQYF. The DNA of the CDR3 is TGTGCCAGCACTGTTTTGAGGAGCTACGAGCAGTACTTC. The rearrangement joins TRBV2 to TRBJ2-7, with D unresolved. The germline CDR1 and CDR2 sequences are SNHLY and FYNNEI. V was shortened by 7 bases and J by 3 bases, with 13 bases between the two germline ends. The CDR3 is 13 residues long. Full variable domain (remainder filled in from reference TRBV2 and TRBJ2-7): EPEVTQTPSHQVTQMGQEVILRCVPISNHLYFYWYRQILGQKVEFLVSFYNNEISEKSEIFDDQFSVERPDGSNFTLKIRSTKLEDSAMYFCASTVLRSYEQYFGPGTRLTVT.

The rearrangement joins TRBV6-1 to TRBJ2-7; TRBD2 aligns across 12 bases. Germline V gene lookup returns CDR1 MNHNS and CDR2 SASEGT. Losses at the gene ends were 2 bases for V and 5 bases for J; bases not matched to a gene: 4. This CDR3 spans 15 amino acids. CDR3 sequence: CASSELAGGSHEQYF. For the CDR3, the DNA is TGTGCCAGCAGTGAACTAGCGGGAGGGTCCCACGAGCAGTACTTC.

V and J are TRBV30 and TRBJ1-2, with D hard to call. Germline V gene sequence: CDR1 GTSNPN, CDR2 SVGIG (reference sequence). This CDR3 region has 12 residues. V was pared by 3 bases and J by 6 bases, with 11 bases between. The CDR3 DNA is TGTGCCTGGAGCTACATGGCCGATGGCTACACCTTC. This encodes CAWSYMADGYTF.

This clone showed up just once. The DNA for the CDR3 is TGTGCCAGCAGCCTAGGGGACACCTCTGGGGCCAACGTCCTGACTTTC. Protein sequence: CASSLGDTSGANVLTF. This chain links TRBV7-3 with TRBJ2-6; TRBD1 might be the D (6 bases). The CDR3 totals 16 residues. V shed 5 bases and J shed 0 bases, with 11 bases lying between them. Germline V gene sequence: CDR1 SGHTA, CDR2 FQGTGA.

The rearrangement joins TRBV5-4 to TRBJ2-1; 15 nucleotides align to TRBD2. With V trimmed by 3 bases and J by 1 base, 8 bases remained unmatched. This CDR3 has 19 amino acids. Germline CDR1 SGHNT, CDR2 YYREEE (reference sequence). CDR3 in DNA: TGTGCCAGCAGCTCACGGACCGGGACTAGCGGGAGGTCCTACAATGAGCAGTTCTTC. Its translation: CASSSRTGTSGRSYNEQFF.

This chain uses TRBV7-2 with TRBJ2-7; D is unclear. The germline CDR1 and CDR2 sequences are SGHTA and FQGNSA. The germline V and J ends were trimmed by 2 bases and 0 bases, with 8 bases remaining between them. This CDR3 spans 14 amino acids. CDR3 in amino acids: CASSLSAASYEQYF. The CDR3 DNA reads as TGTGCCAGCAGCTTATCCGCAGCCTCCTACGAGCAGTACTTC.

In its sample, this clone was seen once. The chain employs TRBV10-1 and TRBJ2-1; TRBD2 matches 11 bases. Germline CDR1 WNHNN, CDR2 SYGVQD (reference sequence). CDR3 length equals 16 residues. V was clipped by 6 bases and J by 7 bases; unmatched bases: 11. The CDR3 sequence: CASSPTEASGRNEQFF. CDR3 nucleotides: TGCGCCAGCAGCCCTACTGAGGCTAGCGGGAGGAATGAGCAGTTCTTC.

The chain combines TRBV2 with TRBJ2-4; 8 nucleotides line up with TRBD2. Germline CDR1 reads SNHLY; CDR2 reads FYNNEI. This CDR3 region has 16 residues. Trimming at V came to 6 bases and at J to 1 base, leaving 8 bases not matched to a gene. The CDR3 sequence: CASSLSGREAKNIQYF. CDR3 nucleotide sequence: TGTGCCAGCAGCTTAAGCGGGAGAGAGGCCAAAAACATTCAGTACTTC.

The chain joins TRBV4-3 to TRBJ2-5; D not resolved. There are 13 residues in the CDR3. V was shortened by 0 bases and J by 1 base, with 3 bases between the two germline ends. The germline CDR1 and CDR2 sequences are LGHNA and YSLEER. Written as DNA, the CDR3 is TGCGCCAGCAGCCAAGACCTCCAAGAGACCCAGTACTTC. It codes for CASSQDLQETQYF.

The sample holds a few counts of this clone. V usage is TRBV28 and J usage is TRBJ1-5; the match to TRBD1 covers 8 bases. The V and J ends lost 2 bases and 3 bases, in that order; junction bases with no gene match: 3. The CDR3 length is 15 residues. The germline CDR1 and CDR2 sequences are MDHEN and SYDVKM. The CDR3 protein is CASSLDRGDNQPQHF. CDR3 in DNA: TGTGCCAGCAGTTTAGACAGGGGAGACAATCAGCCCCAGCATTTT. Based on the CDR3 plus reference TRBV28 and TRBJ1-5, the full variable domain is DVKVTQSSRYLVKRTGEKVFLECVQDMDHENMFWYRQDPGLGLRLIYFSYDVKMKEKGDIPEGYSVSREKKERFSLILESASTNQTSMYLCASSLDRGDNQPQHFGDGTRLSIL.